The rows below give T cell receptor beta chains drawn from one sample of a study of beta chain features in type 1 diabetes. Repertoires were generated with immunoSEQ multiplex PCR, while TCRdb's copy carries only in-frame clones and drops some. The sample has fewer than 550,000 clones, about an eighth seen once; the top ten hold around 0.05%. The sample taken for sequencing was naive CD4+ T cells from blood. Source of these receptors: a young woman in good health. CDR3s include the opening cysteine and the closing phenylalanine or tryptophan. The D gene is left open where the match is weak. Clone size is not always given. Where it is, it says once, few, many or a class for expanded clones.

d_call	clone_size	cdr3_length	v_call	j_call	cdr3_aa	cdr3_nt
-	-	12	TRBV29-1	TRBJ1-5	CSVEAPGWPQHF	TGCAGCGTTGAAGCCCCGGGGTGGCCCCAGCATTTT
-	-	16	TRBV15	TRBJ1-1	CATSIRQGQGRTEAFF	TGTGCCACCAGCATTCGTCAGGGCCAGGGTAGGACTGAAGCTTTCTTT
TRBD2	-	15	TRBV29-1	TRBJ2-1	CSVEGASGRYNEQFF	TGCAGCGTTGAAGGGGCTAGCGGGAGGTACAATGAGCAGTTCTTC
-	-	13	TRBV6-6	TRBJ1-3	CASTTLGGLAIYF	TGTGCCAGCACCACACTCGGGGGTTTGGCCATATATTTT
-	few	16	TRBV18	TRBJ2-6	CASSPISLSGANVLTF	TGTGCCAGCTCACCAATATCTCTCTCTGGGGCCAACGTCCTGACTTTC
TRBD1	few	15	TRBV7-9	TRBJ2-1	CASSPGTGRYNEQFF	TGTGCCAGCAGCCCGGGGACAGGGCGATACAATGAGCAGTTCTTC
TRBD2	few	15	TRBV29-1	TRBJ2-1	CSVEGPSGGFNEQFF	TGCAGCGTTGAAGGCCCTAGCGGGGGATTTAATGAGCAGTTCTTC
-	-	19	TRBV30	TRBJ1-1	CAWSVRMWSGQTGLTEAFF	TGTGCCTGGAGTGTAAGGATGTGGTCCGGACAGACTGGCCTCACTGAAGCTTTCTTT
-	few	14	TRBV4-3	TRBJ2-3	CASSQDREGDTQYF	TGCGCCAGCAGCCAAGACAGGGAAGGCGATACGCAGTATTTT
-	-	12	TRBV5-1	TRBJ2-5	CASSSSEETQYF	TGCGCCAGCAGCTCGTCAGAAGAGACCCAGTACTTC
TRBD1	many	13	TRBV10-3	TRBJ2-5	CAISPTGTETQYF	TGTGCCATCAGTCCGACAGGGACCGAGACCCAGTACTTC
TRBD2	few	15	TRBV5-1	TRBJ2-1	CASSLDSGAYNEQFF	TGCGCCAGCAGCTTGGATAGCGGGGCCTACAATGAGCAGTTCTTC
-	few	14	TRBV2	TRBJ1-1	CASRSDGKNTEAFF	TGTGCCAGCAGATCCGACGGTAAGAACACTGAAGCTTTCTTT
TRBD2	few	15	TRBV19	TRBJ2-7	CASSALAGGSYEQYF	TGTGCCAGTAGTGCCCTAGCGGGAGGATCCTACGAGCAGTACTTC
-	-	14	TRBV2	TRBJ1-5	CASWLGGPNQPQHF	TGTGCCAGCTGGTTGGGGGGTCCCAATCAGCCCCAGCATTTT
-	few	14	TRBV5-5	TRBJ2-3	CASSLGTYTDTQYF	TGTGCCAGCAGCTTGGGGACTTACACAGATACGCAGTATTTT
TRBD2	-	14	TRBV7-9	TRBJ2-1	CASSLAGLADEQFF	TGTGCCAGCAGCTTAGCGGGCCTAGCGGATGAGCAGTTCTTC
-	-	14	TRBV10-3	TRBJ1-6	CAISRGQNNSPLHF	TGTGCCATCAGCAGGGGACAAAATAATTCACCCCTCCACTTT
-	few	14	TRBV19	TRBJ2-1	CASSIPLVNSEQFF	TGTGCCAGTAGTATACCCCTTGTCAACAGTGAGCAGTTCTTC
TRBD1	few	15	TRBV7-2	TRBJ2-1	CASRQGQGSYNEQFF	TGTGCCAGCAGACAAGGACAGGGCTCCTACAATGAGCAGTTCTTC
TRBD2	few	17	TRBV4-1	TRBJ2-7	CASSQATTSGLYYEQYF	TGCGCCAGCAGCCAGGCGACGACTAGCGGGCTCTACTACGAGCAGTACTTC
-	few	13	TRBV7-9	TRBJ1-1	CASSLQGNTEAFF	TGTGCCAGCAGCTTACAGGGGAACACTGAAGCTTTCTTT
-	-	15	TRBV7-2	TRBJ2-6	CASSLGGPGANVLTF	TGTGCCAGCAGCTTAGGGGGCCCTGGGGCCAACGTCCTGACTTTC
TRBD2	-	16	TRBV4-1	TRBJ2-5	CASSPASGGGGETQYF	TGCGCCAGCAGCCCGGCTAGCGGGGGCGGAGGAGAGACCCAGTACTTC